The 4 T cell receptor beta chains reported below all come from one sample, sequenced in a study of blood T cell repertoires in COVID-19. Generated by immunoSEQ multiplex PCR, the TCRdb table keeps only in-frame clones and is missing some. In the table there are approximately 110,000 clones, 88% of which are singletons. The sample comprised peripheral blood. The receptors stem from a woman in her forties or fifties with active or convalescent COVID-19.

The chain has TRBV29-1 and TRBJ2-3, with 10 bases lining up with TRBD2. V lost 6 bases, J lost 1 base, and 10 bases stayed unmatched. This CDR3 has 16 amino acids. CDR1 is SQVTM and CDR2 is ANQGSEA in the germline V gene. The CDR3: CSVAGGLRVGTDTQYF. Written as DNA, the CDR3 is TGCAGCGTAGCGGGAGGGCTAAGGGTTGGCACAGATACGCAGTATTTT.

This CDR3 reads CAWSTGVAGNTIYF. The CDR3 DNA reads TGTGCCTGGAGTACAGGAGTGGCTGGAAACACCATATATTTT. The chain carries TRBV30 and TRBJ1-3; possibly TRBD1 for D (5 bases). The germline V and J ends were trimmed by 2 bases and 2 bases, with 10 bases remaining between them. The CDR3 has 14 amino acids. CDR1 and CDR2 from the germline V gene are GTSNPN and SVGIG (reference sequence).

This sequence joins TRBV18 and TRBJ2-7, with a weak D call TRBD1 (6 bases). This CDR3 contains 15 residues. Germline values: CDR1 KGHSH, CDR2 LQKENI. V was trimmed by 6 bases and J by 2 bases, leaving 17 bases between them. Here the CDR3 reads CASSPAGTGTYEQYF. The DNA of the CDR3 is TGTGCCAGCTCCCCCGCCGGTACAGGGACCTACGAGCAGTACTTC.

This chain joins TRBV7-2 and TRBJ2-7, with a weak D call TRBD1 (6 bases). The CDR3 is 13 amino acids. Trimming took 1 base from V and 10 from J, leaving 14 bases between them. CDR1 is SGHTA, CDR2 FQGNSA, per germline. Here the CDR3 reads CASSLEQGELQYF. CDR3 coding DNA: TGTGCCAGCAGCTTAGAACAGGGCGAACTTCAGTACTTC.